This is a list of T cell receptor beta chains from one sample in a study of T cell responses to AZD1222 COVID-19 vaccine. The table came from immunoSEQ multiplex PCR; TCRdb's copy has only in-frame clones and leaves some out. The data show about 96,000 clones, with 80% to 90% seen just once and about 1.5% held by the top ten. The specimen was peripheral blood, collected on day 0 of AZD1222 vaccination. Receptor source: an adult in good health. Each CDR3 is given with its conserved first and last residue. The order of the fields is J gene, V gene, CDR3 protein.

>TRBJ1-1|TRBV12-3/TRBV12-4
CASTSLNTEAFF
>TRBJ2-1|TRBV7-3
CASRPTSGGPLNEQFF
>TRBJ2-3|TRBV10-2
CASSEDQGSVADTQYF
>TRBJ2-7|TRBV6-5
CASSYTGKTYEQYF
>TRBJ1-5|TRBV4-1
CASSPNQGSRQPQHF
>TRBJ1-1|TRBV14
CASSLGARGANTEAFF
>TRBJ1-4|TRBV6-5
CASSRDRENEKLFF
>TRBJ2-5|TRBV23-1
CASSQWGGQGETQYF
>TRBJ2-3|TRBV2
CASRAFFLWGRGITDTQYF
>TRBJ1-2|TRBV4-1
CASSQEDRIYGYTF
>TRBJ2-1|TRBV6-5
CASKFQGAFNEQFF
>TRBJ2-2|TRBV2
CASKQGAGELFF
>TRBJ2-7|TRBV9
CASSVATGHFYEQYF
>TRBJ2-3|TRBV19
CASSITWQHTDTQYF
>TRBJ2-7|TRBV29-1
CSVGNRGYEQYF
>TRBJ2-1|TRBV7-2
CASSPYSHNEQFF
>TRBJ1-1|TRBV18
CASSPVFTAMNTEAFF
>TRBJ1-5|TRBV2
CASSEAGNNQPQHF
>TRBJ1-3|TRBV6-5
CASSYRTGNTIYF
>TRBJ2-1|TRBV19
CASSTSGGINEQFF
>TRBJ2-3|TRBV5-1
CASSPPQGTPDTQYF
>TRBJ1-1|TRBV28
CASRPRGGNTEAFF
>TRBJ1-1|TRBV2
CASNGQGVQGTEAFF
>TRBJ2-2|TRBV19
CASSISRDGELFF
>TRBJ2-1|TRBV7-6
CASSADRNSYNEQFF
>TRBJ2-1|TRBV7-3
CASSLNPGQGPLNEQFF
>TRBJ1-1|TRBV3-1/TRBV3-2
CASSQDGHYDTEAFF
>TRBJ1-2|TRBV6-4
CASSDSGTGYGYTF
>TRBJ2-3|TRBV29-1
CSVDVVGTQYF
>TRBJ1-1|TRBV4-1
CASSQVFTVAGGTEAFF
>TRBJ1-1|TRBV15
CATSRDGVNRGEAFF
>TRBJ1-1|TRBV29-1
CSVGPGANTEAFF
>TRBJ2-7|TRBV4-3
CASSQVTGEGPYEQYF
>TRBJ1-3|TRBV7-8
CASSLVYVGPPSGNTIYF
>TRBJ1-1|TRBV20-1
CSASPGTGNTEAFF
>TRBJ1-2|TRBV6-5
CASSYKLGRNYGYTF
>TRBJ2-7|TRBV11-1
CASSSSWDSSYEQYF
>TRBJ2-3|TRBV5-4
CASSSSPGLGTDTQYF
>TRBJ2-1|TRBV24-1
CATGGGTTALSSYNEQFF
>TRBJ1-1|TRBV29-1
CSGLRFTEAFF
>TRBJ2-2|TRBV7-6
CASSLANRPGGELFF
>TRBJ2-1|TRBV30
CAWSVLTSNNEQFF
>TRBJ1-5|TRBV2
CASSETASYQPQHF
>TRBJ2-3|TRBV7-2
CASSLGRYSTDTQYF
>TRBJ1-5|TRBV28
CASSLSARSQPQHF
>TRBJ1-5|TRBV7-8
CASSLTGDHYSNQPQHF
>TRBJ1-3|TRBV9
CASSVDRPGNTIYF
>TRBJ1-1|TRBV5-1
CASSLAVMNTEAFF
>TRBJ1-2|TRBV5-1
CASSFDSGPPNYGYTF
>TRBJ2-7|TRBV7-9
CASSSAGVGEQYF
>TRBJ1-6|TRBV7-9
CASSWVGGSSYNSPLHF
>TRBJ1-2|TRBV9
CASSVTENYGYTF
>TRBJ2-1|TRBV9
CASSVVSKYNEQFF
>TRBJ2-7|TRBV4-3
CASSQEGGSYEQYF
>TRBJ2-1|TRBV4-1
CASSQRVANNEQFF
>TRBJ2-3|TRBV7-2
CASSYSGGAAADTQYF
>TRBJ2-7|TRBV27
CASSLWGGTGGVRGDEQYF
>TRBJ1-3|TRBV4-3
CASSQDYGYLGNTIYF
>TRBJ1-2|TRBV5-1
CASSLDGPSPYGYTF